This TCR beta chain was documented in a study of blood T cell repertoires in COVID-19. As for the study in general: Italy, Spain and the United States were the sources of the convalescent and acute COVID-19 samples. T cells, B-cell-depleted T cells, or PBMCs supplied cDNA or gDNA.

In its sample, this clone was seen once. The age range of participants was about 18 to 90 years, with residence in about 25 US areas. In the authors' workflow: Nucleated cell counts were estimated from reference gene primer amplification. Some clones are missing from TCRdb's copy, which holds only in-frame ones; the method was immunoSEQ multiplex PCR. V, J and clone size reflect that table, while D and trimming were determined from the DNA. The data contain roughly 150,000 clones, 78% of them singletons. V lost 6 bases to trimming and J lost 4 bases; unmatched junction nucleotides: 10. The CDR3 loop spans 14 amino acids. Per germline, CDR1 SQVTM and CDR2 ANQGSEA.

The receptor was isolated from a woman aged 50 to 60 who had recovered from COVID-19. Sequenced: PBMCs or T cells enriched from blood (not recorded which). The rearrangement uses TRBV29-1 and TRBJ2-3; TRBD2 matches 7 bases. The CDR3 sequence is CSVKGSAGPDTQYF. The CDR3, as DNA: TGCAGCGTAAAGGGCTCAGCGGGGCCAGATACGCAGTATTTT.